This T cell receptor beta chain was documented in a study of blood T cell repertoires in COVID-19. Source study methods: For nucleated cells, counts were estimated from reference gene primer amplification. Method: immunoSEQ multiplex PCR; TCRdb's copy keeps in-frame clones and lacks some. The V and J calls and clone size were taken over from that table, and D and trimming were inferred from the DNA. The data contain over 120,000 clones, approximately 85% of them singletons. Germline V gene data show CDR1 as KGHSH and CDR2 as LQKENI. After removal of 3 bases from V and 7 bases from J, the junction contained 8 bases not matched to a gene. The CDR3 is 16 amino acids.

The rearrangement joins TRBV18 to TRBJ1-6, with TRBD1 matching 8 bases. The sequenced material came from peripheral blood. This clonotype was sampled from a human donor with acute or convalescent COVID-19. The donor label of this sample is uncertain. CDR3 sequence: CASSPSRDRLNSPLHF. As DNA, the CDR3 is TGTGCCAGCTCACCTAGCCGGGACAGGTTAAATTCACCCCTCCACTTT.